The entry below gives a single TCR beta chain sequence along with its context. Its antigen is unknown. TCRdb reanalysed the RT-PCR reads using MiXCR and keeps one entry per CDR3 protein. The table lists roughly 700,000 distinct CDR3 sequences, approximately 15% of them singletons. Germline trimming cut 0 bases from V and 6 bases from J; bases unmatched to any gene: 10. Germline lookup yields CDR1 SGHRS and CDR2 YFSETQ. This CDR3 contains 17 residues. This specimen belongs to a study of response to subunit inactivated influenza vaccine. General study findings and limits: It was the authors' suggestion that each seasonal influenza vaccination recruits few new T cells.

The receptor was derived from a man in his fifties who received an inactivated influenza vaccine. The sample was PBMCs from blood, taken roughly 2 weeks before vaccination. The chain combines TRBV5-1 with TRBJ2-3; 10 nucleotides line up with TRBD2. CDR3 sequence reads: CASSLGASGRPFDTQYF. CDR3 bases: TGCGCCAGCAGCTTGGGGGCTAGCGGGAGACCTTTTGATACGCAGTATTTT.